The clone carrying this TCR beta chain has only one observation. Its antigen is still unknown. This entry is derived from a study of cytomegalovirus exposure and HLA in healthy donors. Study outcomes and limitations: Further analysis, carried out later, found HLA-associated TCR beta chains more clonally expanded than equally common other chains. Data from an earlier analysis indicated that most TCR beta V segments were productive either about 90% or about 30% of the time. Some segments of the V type, notably TRBV6-2 and TRBV6-3, were excluded as indistinguishable. Among the CMV-associated chains, a few were confirmed in vitro as specific for CMV antigens.

The PCR used 60 Vbeta and 13 Jbeta primers. Some clones are missing from TCRdb's copy, which holds only in-frame ones; the method was immunoSEQ multiplex PCR. This table has approximately 140,000 clones, roughly 80% appearing once. V lost 0 bases to trimming and J lost 0 bases; unmatched junction nucleotides: 14. This CDR3 comprises 22 residues. Germline V gene sequence: CDR1 LNHDA, CDR2 SQIVND (reference sequence). The TCR originated in a middle-aged man in good health and CMV-seropositive. V usage is TRBV19 and J usage is TRBJ2-6; 10 bases agree with TRBD2. Sequencing input: PBMCs. CDR3: CASSIDRPSGRPKDSGANVLTF. The CDR3 DNA sequence: TGTGCCAGTAGTATAGATAGGCCTAGCGGGAGACCCAAAGACTCTGGGGCCAACGTCCTGACTTTC.